A selection of T cell receptor beta chains follows, all from one sample in a study of cytotoxic CD8 clonotypes in ibrutinib-treated CLL. TCRdb's copy holds only in-frame clones and misses some; the assay was immunoSEQ multiplex PCR. The sample holds approximately 200,000 clones, roughly 72% seen once. Sequences were derived from PBMCs, sampled after 24 months of ibrutinib treatment. The receptor source for this set is a human donor with chronic lymphocytic leukemia. Each CDR3 is given with its conserved first and last residue. Fields, in order: clone size, V gene, J gene, D gene, CDR3 protein, CDR3 DNA. A D gene is named only where the DNA matches it firmly. Only part of the rows carry a size: once, few, many, or a class if the clone is expanded.

size: -; V: TRBV5-6; J: TRBJ1-1; D: -; CDR3: CASTLVGNTEAFF; DNA: TGTGCCAGCACCTTGGTGGGAAACACTGAAGCTTTCTTT
size: -; V: TRBV5-1; J: TRBJ1-2; D: TRBD1; CDR3: CASSWAGQGEGYTF; DNA: TGCGCCAGCAGCTGGGCGGGACAGGGCGAAGGCTACACCTTC
size: -; V: TRBV27; J: TRBJ2-1; D: TRBD2; CDR3: CASNSFHSGRPNNEQFF; DNA: TGTGCCAGCAACTCTTTCCACAGCGGGAGGCCGAACAATGAGCAGTTCTTC
size: -; V: TRBV6-5; J: TRBJ2-1; D: TRBD2; CDR3: CASRATSGRPEQFF; DNA: TGTGCCAGCAGGGCCACTAGCGGGAGGCCGGAGCAGTTCTTC
size: -; V: TRBV2; J: TRBJ2-7; D: -; CDR3: CASSEAGMMAEQYF; DNA: TGTGCCAGCAGTGAGGCAGGGATGATGGCCGAGCAGTACTTC
size: -; V: TRBV9; J: TRBJ2-2; D: TRBD2; CDR3: CASSKGLAGAYTGELFF; DNA: TGTGCCAGCAGCAAAGGACTAGCGGGAGCTTACACCGGGGAGCTGTTTTTT
size: -; V: TRBV4-1; J: TRBJ1-2; D: TRBD1; CDR3: CASSHRGDRAYYGYTF; DNA: TGCGCCAGCAGCCACAGGGGGGACAGGGCATACTATGGCTACACCTTC
size: -; V: TRBV5-6; J: TRBJ1-5; D: -; CDR3: CASSWGLGGGNQPQHF; DNA: TGTGCCAGCAGCTGGGGTCTCGGGGGAGGCAATCAGCCCCAGCATTTT
size: -; V: TRBV4-3; J: TRBJ2-1; D: TRBD2; CDR3: CASSQELAGGYGREQFF; DNA: TGCGCCAGCAGCCAAGAACTAGCGGGAGGGTACGGGAGGGAGCAGTTCTTC
size: -; V: TRBV7-8; J: TRBJ2-1; D: TRBD2; CDR3: CATALAGSYNEQFF; DNA: TGTGCCACTGCCCTAGCGGGTTCCTACAATGAGCAGTTCTTC
size: -; V: TRBV30; J: TRBJ1-6; D: -; CDR3: CASLFTGMNSPLHF; DNA: TGTGCCTCTCTATTTACAGGGATGAATTCACCCCTCCACTTT
size: -; V: TRBV5-1; J: TRBJ1-6; D: -; CDR3: CASSLARVEENSPLHF; DNA: TGCGCCAGCAGCTTGGCCAGGGTAGAGGAAAATTCACCCCTCCACTTT
size: once; V: TRBV2; J: TRBJ2-7; D: -; CDR3: CASSEGRASGGYF; DNA: TGTGCCAGCAGTGAAGGTCGGGCCTCGGGTGGGTACTTC
size: -; V: TRBV28; J: TRBJ1-2; D: -; CDR3: CASSLGGDYGYTF; DNA: TGTGCCAGCAGTTTAGGGGGCGATTATGGCTACACCTTC
size: -; V: TRBV6-6; J: TRBJ2-5; D: -; CDR3: CASRVGEETQYF; DNA: TGTGCCAGCAGGGTGGGGGAAGAGACCCAGTACTTC
size: few; V: TRBV19; J: TRBJ2-7; D: TRBD2; CDR3: CASSIGLAHISEQYF; DNA: TGTGCCAGTAGTATAGGACTAGCCCACATTTCCGAGCAGTACTTC
size: -; V: TRBV4-3; J: TRBJ2-1; D: -; CDR3: CASSQDLAGTEQFF; DNA: TGCGCCAGCAGCCAAGATTTGGCGGGGACTGAGCAGTTCTTC
size: -; V: TRBV6-5; J: TRBJ1-1; D: -; CDR3: CASSYGEGGKAFF; DNA: TGTGCCAGCAGTTACGGGGAGGGGGGAAAAGCTTTCTTT
size: -; V: TRBV9; J: TRBJ2-7; D: TRBD2; CDR3: CASSPTLGGTYEQYF; DNA: TGTGCCAGCAGCCCTACACTCGGGGGGACCTACGAGCAGTACTTC
size: -; V: TRBV6-5; J: TRBJ2-7; D: -; CDR3: CASSYSPSWEQYF; DNA: TGTGCCAGCAGTTACTCCCCTTCGTGGGAGCAGTACTTC
size: few; V: TRBV30; J: TRBJ2-2; D: TRBD1; CDR3: CARQGHSNTGELFF; DNA: TGTGCCAGACAGGGGCACTCGAACACCGGGGAGCTGTTTTTT
size: -; V: TRBV7-6; J: TRBJ2-1; D: TRBD2; CDR3: CASSHPDAGVTSGLAYNEQFF; DNA: TGTGCCAGCAGCCACCCCGACGCGGGAGTTACTAGTGGATTAGCCTACAATGAGCAGTTCTTC
size: once; V: TRBV30; J: TRBJ1-2; D: -; CDR3: CAWSQGLSGYTF; DNA: TGTGCCTGGAGCCAGGGACTATCCGGCTACACCTTC
size: -; V: TRBV5-4; J: TRBJ2-7; D: -; CDR3: CASSLDRDSPQYF; DNA: TGTGCCAGCAGCTTGGACAGGGATTCCCCGCAGTACTTC
size: -; V: TRBV4-3; J: TRBJ2-2; D: -; CDR3: CASSQGSLGGELFF; DNA: TGCGCCAGCAGCCAAGGTTCGCTGGGCGGGGAGCTGTTTTTT
size: -; V: TRBV11-2; J: TRBJ2-7; D: -; CDR3: CASSVRVYEQYF; DNA: TGTGCCAGCAGCGTCAGAGTCTACGAGCAGTACTTC
size: -; V: TRBV7-9; J: TRBJ1-2; D: -; CDR3: CASSLANREWGYTF; DNA: TGTGCCAGCAGCTTAGCGAACAGGGAATGGGGCTACACCTTC
size: -; V: TRBV2; J: TRBJ1-5; D: TRBD1; CDR3: CASSAVGQGYDQPQHF; DNA: TGTGCCAGCAGTGCCGTCGGACAGGGGTATGATCAGCCCCAGCATTTT
size: -; V: TRBV30; J: TRBJ1-5; D: -; CDR3: CAWSREGNQPQHF; DNA: TGTGCCTGGAGCAGGGAGGGAAATCAGCCCCAGCATTTT
size: few; V: TRBV6-5; J: TRBJ1-4; D: -; CDR3: CASTTGTSEKLFF; DNA: TGTGCCAGCACCACCGGGACATCTGAAAAACTGTTTTTT
size: -; V: TRBV13; J: TRBJ2-5; D: -; CDR3: CASSADSQETQYF; DNA: TGTGCCAGCAGTGCCGACAGCCAAGAGACCCAGTACTTC
size: once; V: TRBV28; J: TRBJ2-3; D: TRBD2; CDR3: CASSSQRGSTDTQYF; DNA: TGTGCCAGCAGTTCCCAGCGGGGTAGCACAGATACGCAGTATTTT
size: -; V: TRBV30; J: TRBJ1-1; D: TRBD1; CDR3: CAWDRANTEAFF; DNA: TGTGCCTGGGACAGGGCGAACACTGAAGCTTTCTTT
size: few; V: TRBV5-1; J: TRBJ1-1; D: -; CDR3: CASRPHMSDTEAFF; DNA: TGCGCCAGCAGGCCACACATGTCGGACACTGAAGCTTTCTTT
size: -; V: TRBV7-6; J: TRBJ1-5; D: -; CDR3: CASSFTGFGQPQHF; DNA: TGTGCCAGCAGCTTTACGGGTTTTGGTCAGCCCCAGCATTTT
size: -; V: TRBV18; J: TRBJ1-2; D: -; CDR3: CASSPTESYGYTF; DNA: TGTGCCAGCTCACCAACAGAGAGCTATGGCTACACCTTC
size: -; V: TRBV27; J: TRBJ2-7; D: TRBD2; CDR3: CASSLSAGAPIREQYF; DNA: TGTGCCAGCAGTTTATCCGCGGGAGCACCCATAAGAGAGCAGTACTTC
size: -; V: TRBV7-9; J: TRBJ2-7; D: -; CDR3: CASSPAQGRAPYEQYF; DNA: TGTGCCAGCAGCCCAGCCCAGGGGCGCGCCCCCTACGAGCAGTACTTC
size: -; V: TRBV15; J: TRBJ2-3; D: -; CDR3: CAVGRTGDTQYF; DNA: TGTGCCGTAGGCAGGACGGGCGATACGCAGTATTTT
size: -; V: TRBV28; J: TRBJ2-7; D: -; CDR3: CASNHGAGILKRYEQYF; DNA: TGTGCCAGCAATCATGGGGCGGGAATACTTAAGCGTTACGAGCAGTACTTC
size: -; V: TRBV11-2; J: TRBJ2-7; D: -; CDR3: CASSLVLQRTYEQYF; DNA: TGTGCCAGCAGCTTAGTTTTGCAAAGGACCTACGAGCAGTACTTC